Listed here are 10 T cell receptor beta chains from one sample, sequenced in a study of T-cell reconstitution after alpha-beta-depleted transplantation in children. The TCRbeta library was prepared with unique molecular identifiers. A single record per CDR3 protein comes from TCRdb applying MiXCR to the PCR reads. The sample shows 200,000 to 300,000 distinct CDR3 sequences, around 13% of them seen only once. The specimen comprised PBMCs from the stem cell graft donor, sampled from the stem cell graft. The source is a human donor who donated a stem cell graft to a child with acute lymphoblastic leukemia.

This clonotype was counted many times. The CDR3 DNA reads TGTGCCAGCAGCCCAACCCCGGGACGGGGATCCTACGAGCAGTACTTC. This codes for CASSPTPGRGSYEQYF. V usage is TRBV7-9 and J usage is TRBJ2-7; D possibly uses TRBD1 or TRBD2 (5 bases each). The ends were cut back, 5 bases at V and 1 base at J, with 18 bases in the middle. CDR3 size: 16 residues. Germline CDR1 is SEHNR and CDR2 is FQNEAQ (reference sequence).

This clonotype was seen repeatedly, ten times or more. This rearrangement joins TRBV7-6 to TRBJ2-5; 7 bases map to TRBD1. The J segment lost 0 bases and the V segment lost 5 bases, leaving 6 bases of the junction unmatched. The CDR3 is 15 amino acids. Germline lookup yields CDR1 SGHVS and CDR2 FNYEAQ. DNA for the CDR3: TGTGCCAGCAGCGAACAGGGGATGGACCAAGAGACCCAGTACTTC. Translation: CASSEQGMDQETQYF. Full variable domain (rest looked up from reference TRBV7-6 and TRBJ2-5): GAGVSQSPRYKVTKRGQDVALRCDPISGHVSLYWYRQALGQGPEFLTYFNYEAQQDKSGLPNDRFSAERPEGSISTLTIQRTEQRDSAMYRCASSEQGMDQETQYFGPGTRLLVL.

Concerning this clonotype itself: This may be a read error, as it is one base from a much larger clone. Written as DNA, the CDR3 is TGTGCCAGCAGCTACCGGGACAGAAAAAACATGCAGTACTTC. This sequence encodes CASSYRDRKNMQYF. The chain combines TRBV28 with TRBJ2-4; 7 bases are shared with TRBD1. Germline V gene sequence: CDR1 MDHEN, CDR2 SYDVKM. The CDR3 sequence is 14 residues long.

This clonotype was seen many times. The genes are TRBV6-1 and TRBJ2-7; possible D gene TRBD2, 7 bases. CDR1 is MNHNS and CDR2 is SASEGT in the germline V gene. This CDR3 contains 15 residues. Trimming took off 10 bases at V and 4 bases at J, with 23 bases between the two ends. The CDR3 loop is CATGQRDISPYEQYF. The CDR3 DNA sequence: TGTGCCACCGGGCAGCGGGACATCAGCCCTTACGAGCAGTACTTC.

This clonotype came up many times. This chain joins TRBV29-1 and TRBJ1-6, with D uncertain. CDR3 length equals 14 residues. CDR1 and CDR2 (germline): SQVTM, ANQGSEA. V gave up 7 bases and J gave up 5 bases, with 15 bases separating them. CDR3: CSESLHKNNSPLHF. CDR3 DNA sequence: TGCAGCGAATCCTTACACAAAAATAATTCACCCCTCCACTTT.

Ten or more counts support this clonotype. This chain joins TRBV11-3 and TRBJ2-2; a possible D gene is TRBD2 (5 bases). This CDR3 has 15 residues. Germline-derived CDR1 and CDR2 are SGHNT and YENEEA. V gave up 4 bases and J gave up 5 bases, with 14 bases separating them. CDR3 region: CASSSGEWETGELFF. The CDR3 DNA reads TGTGCCAGCAGCTCCGGAGAGTGGGAGACCGGGGAGCTGTTTTTT. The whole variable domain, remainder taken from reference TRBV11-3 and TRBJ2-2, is EAGVVQSPRYKIIEKKQPVAFWCNPISGHNTLYWYLQNLGQGPELLIRYENEEAVDDSQLPKDRFSAERLKGVDSTLKIQPAELGDSAVYLCASSSGEWETGELFFGEGSRLTVL.

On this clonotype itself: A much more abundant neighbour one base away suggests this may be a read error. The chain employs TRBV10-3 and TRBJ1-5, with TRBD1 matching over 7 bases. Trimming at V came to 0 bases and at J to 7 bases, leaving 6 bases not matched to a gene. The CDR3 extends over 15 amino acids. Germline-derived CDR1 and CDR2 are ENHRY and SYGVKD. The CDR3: CAISESYRGWQPQHF. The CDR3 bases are TGTGCCATCAGTGAGTCGTACAGGGGCTGGCAGCCCCAGCATTTT.

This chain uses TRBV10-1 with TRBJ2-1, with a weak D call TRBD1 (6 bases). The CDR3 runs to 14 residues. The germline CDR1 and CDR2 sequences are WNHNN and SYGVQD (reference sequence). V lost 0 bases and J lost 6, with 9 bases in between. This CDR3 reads CASSESIGGNEQFF. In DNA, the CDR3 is TGCGCCAGCAGTGAGTCAATAGGGGGCAATGAGCAGTTCTTC.

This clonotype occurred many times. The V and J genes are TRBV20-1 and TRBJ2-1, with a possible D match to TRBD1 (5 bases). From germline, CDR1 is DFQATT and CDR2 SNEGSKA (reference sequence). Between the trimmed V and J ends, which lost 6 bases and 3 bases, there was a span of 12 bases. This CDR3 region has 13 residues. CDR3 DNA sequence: TGCAGTGCCCCCGACAGCGTCTACAATGAGCAGTTCTTC. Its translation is CSAPDSVYNEQFF.

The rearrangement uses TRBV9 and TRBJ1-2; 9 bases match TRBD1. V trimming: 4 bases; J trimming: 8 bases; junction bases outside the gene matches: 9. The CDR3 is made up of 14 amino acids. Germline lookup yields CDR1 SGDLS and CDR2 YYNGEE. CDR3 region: CASSIGQGYFGYTF. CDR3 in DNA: TGTGCCAGCAGCATTGGACAGGGGTACTTCGGCTACACCTTC.